The T cell receptor beta chain under discussion was sequenced for a study of shared clonotypes between healthy human individuals. Study summary: CD4 naive and memory got three plates each, CD8 naive two, CD8 memory one.

In regard to this clone: Its antigen remains unknown.

General study findings and limits: Clonotype sharing among donors was expected to depend on sequencing depth. Shared clonotypes: about 4.6% naive CD4, around 4% naive CD8, 2.3% memory CD4, 0.4% to 0.45% memory CD8.

The protocol was immunoSEQ multiplex PCR, while the TCRdb copy is restricted to in-frame clones and leaves out a portion. The sample holds millions of clones, 85% to 95% seen once. The length of the CDR3 is 16 residues. Germline-derived CDR1 and CDR2 are SGHDT and YYEEEE. V lost 3 bases and J 0 bases, leaving 13 bases between the germline ends. V and J are TRBV5-6 and TRBJ1-5, with TRBD1 as a possible D gene (5 bases). The sequence derives from a man aged 18 to 29 in good health. Sequenced sample: naive CD4+ T cells sorted from blood. Subset noted: CD45RA+ positively selected. This CDR3 reads CASSSDSGDSNQPQHF. CDR3 sequence (DNA): TGTGCCAGCAGCTCCGACAGTGGAGATAGCAATCAGCCCCAGCATTTT.